These 2 T cell receptor beta chains came from one sample sequenced in a study of radiation and T cells in renal cell carcinoma. Specified time point: blood 2 weeks post-SBRT. Sample treatment: 15 Gy SBRT to primary tumor, nephrectomy 4 weeks later. Method: immunoSEQ multiplex PCR; TCRdb's copy keeps in-frame clones and lacks some. The table has around 130,000 clones, roughly four fifths seen once. The source was blood, collected from a patient whose treatment included radiotherapy and nephrectomy. The receptors were sampled from a woman aged 55-70 years with renal cell carcinoma.

The chain is built from TRBV21-1 and TRBJ2-2. TRBV21-1 is reported as a pseudogene. The CDR3 is 19 residues long. The CDR3 DNA reads as TGTGCCAGCAGCAAAAGGTGGGGGGCGCCGAAGGAGAACACCGGGGAGCTGTTTTTT. Its protein product is CASSKRWGAPKENTGELFF.

V usage is TRBV7-3 and J usage is TRBJ1-2; 10 bases align to TRBD1. Germline values: CDR1 SGHTA, CDR2 FQGTGA. Germline trimming cut 1 base from V and 6 bases from J; bases unmatched to any gene: 5. This CDR3 region has 15 residues. The CDR3 reads CASSLMRGTGDGYTF. In nucleotides, the CDR3 is TGTGCCAGCAGCTTAATGAGGGGGACAGGGGATGGCTACACCTTC.